This is a list of T cell receptor beta chains from one sample in a study of blood T cell repertoires in COVID-19. Generated by immunoSEQ multiplex PCR, the TCRdb table keeps only in-frame clones and is missing some. Among 410,000 or so clones listed, more than 80% were seen once. Sequenced sample: peripheral blood. These receptors were collected from a woman aged 25-40 years with active or convalescent COVID-19. The CDR3 runs from the conserved cysteine through the conserved F or W. The D gene is left open where the match is weak. The listing skips clone size in some rows; elsewhere it reads once, few, many or a size class.

D gene	V gene	clone size	J gene	CDR3 protein	CDR3 DNA
-	TRBV5-8	-	TRBJ2-4	CASSLVSLAKNIQYF	TGTGCCAGCAGCTTGGTCTCGTTAGCCAAAAACATTCAGTACTTC
-	TRBV10-3	-	TRBJ2-7	CAISLVDIVYEQYF	TGTGCCATCAGCCTCGTGGACATTGTCTACGAGCAGTACTTC
TRBD1	TRBV18	-	TRBJ1-6	CASSPGQGGDSPLHF	TGTGCCAGCTCACCAGGACAGGGTGGTGATTCACCCCTCCACTTT
-	TRBV30	-	TRBJ1-3	CAWTGSGNTIYF	TGTGCCTGGACAGGGTCAGGAAACACCATATATTTT
-	TRBV18	-	TRBJ2-5	CASSPFRGGETQYF	TGTGCCAGCTCACCATTTAGAGGAGGGGAGACCCAGTACTTC
-	TRBV18	-	TRBJ2-7	CASSPREGHEQYF	TGTGCCAGCTCACCGAGAGAGGGCCACGAGCAGTACTTC
-	TRBV29-1	once	TRBJ1-2	CSVESFPYGYTF	TGCAGCGTTGAATCTTTCCCGTATGGCTACACCTTC
-	TRBV9	-	TRBJ1-1	CASSQPGKTSVNTEAFF	TGTGCCAGCAGCCAGCCGGGAAAAACTTCCGTGAACACTGAAGCTTTCTTT
-	TRBV29-1	-	TRBJ1-5	CSVNENSNQPQHF	TGCAGCGTTAATGAGAATAGCAATCAGCCCCAGCATTTT
-	TRBV7-9	-	TRBJ1-5	CASSLNFGDSNQPQHF	TGTGCCAGCAGCTTAAACTTTGGGGACTCCAATCAGCCCCAGCATTTT
-	TRBV5-1	-	TRBJ1-3	CASSLDKNTIYF	TGCGCCAGCAGCTTGGATAAAAACACCATATATTTT
-	TRBV24-1	-	TRBJ1-5	CATSDQDKEDLLNQPQHF	TGTGCCACCAGTGACCAGGACAAGGAAGACTTACTCAATCAGCCCCAGCATTTT
TRBD2	TRBV3-1/TRBV3-2	-	TRBJ2-7	CASSQEAGDYEQYF	TGTGCCAGCAGCCAAGAAGCGGGAGACTACGAGCAGTACTTC
-	TRBV12-2	-	TRBJ1-5	CASRSLPGTKNQPQHF	TGTGCAAGTCGCTCCCTCCCCGGGACAAAGAATCAGCCCCAGCATTTT
-	TRBV27	once	TRBJ1-1	CASSPILGQYTEAFF	TGTGCCAGCAGTCCCATACTCGGACAGTACACTGAAGCTTTCTTT
TRBD2	TRBV6-5	once	TRBJ2-7	CASSLAGGLGGEQYF	TGTGCCAGCAGCCTAGCGGGAGGGCTCGGGGGAGAGCAGTACTTC
TRBD1	TRBV25-1	-	TRBJ1-4	CASSEAQGATNEKLFF	TGTGCCAGCAGTGAGGCACAGGGGGCAACTAATGAAAAACTGTTTTTT
TRBD2	TRBV24-1	-	TRBJ2-2	CATSDLGLAGGDTGELFF	TGTGCCACCAGTGACCTCGGACTAGCGGGAGGGGACACCGGGGAGCTGTTTTTT
TRBD2	TRBV3-1/TRBV3-2	-	TRBJ2-3	CASSQSGSATDTQYF	TGTGCCAGCAGCCAAAGCGGGAGTGCCACAGATACGCAGTATTTT
TRBD1	TRBV9	-	TRBJ1-4	CASSEAGGAEKLFF	TGTGCCAGCAGCGAGGCAGGGGGAGCGGAAAAACTGTTTTTT
-	TRBV5-1	-	TRBJ1-4	CASRLQIATNEKLFF	TGCGCCAGCAGGCTTCAGATTGCAACTAATGAAAAACTGTTTTTT
-	TRBV19	-	TRBJ1-1	CATGIRTEAFF	TGTGCCACGGGGATTAGGACTGAAGCTTTCTTT
TRBD1	TRBV14	-	TRBJ1-2	CASSQGRYRGNGYTF	TGTGCCAGCAGCCAAGGACGGTACAGGGGAAATGGCTACACCTTC
-	TRBV30	-	TRBJ1-4	CAWSSEVLNEKLFF	TGTGCCTGGAGTTCAGAAGTTCTTAATGAAAAACTGTTTTTT
-	TRBV7-8	once	TRBJ2-6	CASSSQAGLNPFGANVLTF	TGTGCCAGCAGCTCCCAAGCAGGGTTGAATCCTTTTGGGGCCAACGTCCTGACTTTC
-	TRBV3-1/TRBV3-2	-	TRBJ2-3	CASSQTFALDTQYF	TGTGCCAGCAGCCAAACTTTCGCCCTAGATACGCAGTATTTT
-	TRBV25-1	few	TRBJ1-1	CASRASGRGRMNTEAFF	TGTGCCAGCAGGGCCAGCGGGCGGGGTAGAATGAACACTGAAGCTTTCTTT
-	TRBV5-1	-	TRBJ2-5	CASSLVSGGEETQYF	TGCGCCAGCAGCTTGGTTTCTGGGGGCGAAGAGACCCAGTACTTC
TRBD1	TRBV6-5	-	TRBJ1-1	CASRAGTGVTFF	TGTGCCAGCAGGGCCGGGACAGGGGTAACTTTCTTT
-	TRBV5-8	-	TRBJ1-2	CASSLVSGYGYTF	TGTGCCAGCAGCTTGGTCTCAGGGTATGGCTACACCTTC
TRBD2	TRBV7-2	-	TRBJ2-1	CASSLVSAGGLNEQFF	TGTGCCAGCAGCTTAGTATCTGCGGGGGGGCTCAATGAGCAGTTCTTC
-	TRBV30	few	TRBJ1-1	CAWSQARATEAFF	TGTGCCTGGAGTCAAGCGAGGGCCACTGAAGCTTTCTTT
-	TRBV10-1	-	TRBJ2-2	CASSESSSFPGELFF	TGCGCCAGCAGTGAGTCGTCGAGTTTTCCCGGGGAGCTGTTTTTT
TRBD2	TRBV5-1	-	TRBJ2-1	CASSLLAGSYNEQFF	TGCGCCAGCAGCTTGCTAGCGGGCTCCTACAATGAGCAGTTCTTC
TRBD1	TRBV3-1/TRBV3-2	once	TRBJ1-1	CATRGQAGNTEAFF	TGTGCCACCAGAGGACAGGCGGGGAACACTGAAGCTTTCTTT
-	TRBV4-1	-	TRBJ1-1	CASSRSGDTEAFF	TGCGCCAGCAGCCGGTCCGGGGACACTGAAGCTTTCTTT
-	TRBV10-2	-	TRBJ1-4	CASSEASEKLFF	TGCGCCAGCAGTGAGGCGAGTGAAAAACTGTTTTTT
TRBD1	TRBV6-1	-	TRBJ2-7	CASSERGQADPYEQYF	TGTGCCAGCAGTGAACGAGGACAGGCCGACCCCTACGAGCAGTACTTC
-	TRBV27	-	TRBJ1-6	CASSVTNTYNSPLHF	TGTGCCAGCAGTGTGACAAACACTTATAATTCACCCCTCCACTTT
-	TRBV3-1/TRBV3-2	few	TRBJ2-2	CASSGRETGELFF	TGTGCCAGCAGCGGGCGGGAAACCGGGGAGCTGTTTTTT
-	TRBV7-6	-	TRBJ1-4	CASSLERGRSEKLFF	TGTGCCAGCAGCTTAGAGCGGGGCAGGAGTGAAAAACTGTTTTTT
-	TRBV2	-	TRBJ1-4	CASSPSGAGNEKLFF	TGTGCCAGCAGTCCATCAGGGGCGGGTAATGAAAAACTGTTTTTT
-	TRBV18	-	TRBJ2-5	CASSPGLAGETQYF	TGTGCCAGCTCACCCGGTCTTGCGGGAGAGACCCAGTACTTC
-	TRBV27	-	TRBJ2-1	CASSLSRGYNEQFF	TGTGCCAGCAGTTTAAGTCGGGGATACAATGAGCAGTTCTTC
TRBD1	TRBV4-1	once	TRBJ1-1	CASSHGVRTGVAFF	TGCGCCAGCAGCCATGGGGTTCGGACAGGGGTAGCTTTCTTT
TRBD1	TRBV2	-	TRBJ1-5	CASSVTGGSNQPQHF	TGTGCCAGCAGTGTTACAGGGGGGAGCAATCAGCCCCAGCATTTT
TRBD1	TRBV6-5	-	TRBJ1-3	CASRNRGGNTIYF	TGTGCCAGCAGAAACAGGGGTGGAAACACCATATATTTT
TRBD1	TRBV2	-	TRBJ1-1	CASNQGVNTEAFF	TGTGCCAGCAATCAGGGGGTGAACACTGAAGCTTTCTTT
-	TRBV5-1	-	TRBJ2-2	CASSFGVGINTGELFF	TGCGCCAGCAGCTTCGGGGTAGGGATAAACACCGGGGAGCTGTTTTTT
-	TRBV6-1	-	TRBJ2-3	CASSEAAGQHTDTQYF	TGTGCCAGCAGTGAAGCAGCTGGACAGCACACAGATACGCAGTATTTT
TRBD1	TRBV19	few	TRBJ2-3	CASSNRQGASTDTQYF	TGTGCCAGTAGTAACCGACAGGGGGCGAGCACAGATACGCAGTATTTT
TRBD2	TRBV11-2	-	TRBJ2-5	CASSPQAGGLQETQYF	TGTGCCAGCAGCCCCCAAGCGGGGGGCTTACAAGAGACCCAGTACTTC
TRBD1	TRBV18	-	TRBJ1-5	CASSPSGTGSSNQPQHF	TGTGCCAGCTCACCATCAGGGACAGGGAGTAGCAATCAGCCCCAGCATTTT
-	TRBV12-3/TRBV12-4	-	TRBJ2-3	CASGRGSADTQYF	TGTGCCAGCGGACGGGGATCGGCAGATACGCAGTATTTT
TRBD2	TRBV28	-	TRBJ2-7	CASSLELAGGRNEQYF	TGTGCCAGCAGTTTAGAACTAGCGGGAGGGCGAAACGAGCAGTACTTC
-	TRBV7-2	-	TRBJ1-1	CASSLSLDTEAFF	TGTGCCAGCAGCTTGAGTTTGGACACTGAAGCTTTCTTT